The rows below give T cell receptor beta chains drawn from one sample of a study of monozygotic twins with cystic fibrosis. Generated by immunoSEQ multiplex PCR, the TCRdb table keeps only in-frame clones and is missing some. The table has 30,000 to 40,000 clones, under 95% seen once. The sequenced sample was blood. Receptor source: a boy aged 2 to 10 with cystic fibrosis. The CDR3 runs from the conserved cysteine through the conserved F or W. D genes are given only for firm matches. Expanded clones are given a class, and other clones once, few, many or no size at all.

j_call | d_call | clone_size | v_call | cdr3_aa | cdr3_nt
TRBJ1-1 | - | - | TRBV4-2 | CASSQEHREGTEAFF | TGTGCCAGCAGCCAAGAGCACAGGGAAGGCACTGAAGCTTTCTTT
TRBJ1-5 | - | - | TRBV11-3 | CASSFQADQPQHF | TGTGCCAGCAGCTTCCAAGCCGATCAGCCCCAGCATTTT
TRBJ1-2 | - | once | TRBV21-1 | CASSTGQGPSNYGYTF | TGTGCCAGCAGCACGGGACAGGGACCCTCTAACTATGGCTACACCTTC
TRBJ2-3 | TRBD1 | - | TRBV23-1 | CASSQGQGYTDTQYF | TGCGCCAGCAGTCAAGGACAGGGATACACAGATACGCAGTATTTT
TRBJ1-3 | - | - | TRBV7-6 | CASSPPVGAGNTIYF | TGTGCCAGCAGCCCCCCCGTGGGTGCTGGAAACACCATATATTTT
TRBJ1-1 | TRBD1 | once | TRBV6-5 | CASKDRWNTEAFF | TGTGCCAGCAAGGACAGGTGGAACACTGAAGCTTTCTTT
TRBJ2-3 | - | - | TRBV29-1 | CSVATVGGTDTQYF | TGCAGCGTGGCTACCGTGGGGGGCACAGATACGCAGTATTTT
TRBJ1-4 | - | - | TRBV7-9 | CASSLAEGLGEKLFF | TGTGCCAGCAGCTTAGCGGAGGGTTTAGGTGAAAAACTGTTTTTT
TRBJ2-1 | TRBD2 | - | TRBV7-8 | CASSPSGAYNEQFF | TGTGCCAGCAGCCCTAGCGGGGCCTACAATGAGCAGTTCTTC
TRBJ2-1 | - | - | TRBV5-1 | CASSLIGQSSYNEQFF | TGCGCCAGCAGCTTGATAGGACAGAGCTCCTACAATGAGCAGTTCTTC
TRBJ2-2 | TRBD1 | - | TRBV5-6 | CASSWDRGTTGELFF | TGTGCCAGCAGCTGGGACAGGGGAACTACCGGGGAGCTGTTTTTT
TRBJ1-1 | - | few | TRBV5-8 | CASSLNSLEAFF | TGTGCCAGCAGCTTGAACAGCCTTGAAGCTTTCTTT
TRBJ1-4 | TRBD1 | once | TRBV4-1 | CASSLRWDSNEKLFF | TGCGCCAGCAGCCTAAGATGGGACAGCAATGAAAAACTGTTTTTT
TRBJ2-5 | - | - | TRBV5-1 | CASSFGVLTRETQYF | TGCGCCAGCAGCTTCGGAGTCCTGACGAGGGAGACCCAGTACTTC
TRBJ1-1 | TRBD1 | - | TRBV11-3 | CASSRDRVNTEAFF | TGTGCCAGCAGCCGCGACAGGGTGAACACTGAAGCTTTCTTT
TRBJ1-2 | - | - | TRBV25-1 | CASSGGSPLWGGYTF | TGTGCCAGCAGTGGAGGGTCCCCCCTTTGGGGCGGCTACACCTTC
TRBJ2-7 | TRBD1 | - | TRBV6-5 | CASSSRTGGISPEQYF | TGTGCCAGCAGTTCTCGGACAGGGGGAATCTCACCCGAGCAGTACTTC
TRBJ2-1 | - | - | TRBV9 | CASSSFERHNEQFF | TGTGCCAGCAGCTCATTTGAGCGGCACAATGAGCAGTTCTTC
TRBJ2-5 | - | - | TRBV5-6 | CASSGGGETQYF | TGTGCCAGCAGCGGTGGTGGGGAGACCCAGTACTTC
TRBJ1-5 | - | - | TRBV19 | CASSLPGNQPQHF | TGTGCCAGTAGTCTACCGGGGAATCAGCCCCAGCATTTT